This entry lists 24 T cell receptor beta chains sequenced from one sample in a study of T cells after yellow fever vaccination. TCRdb fed the 5' RACE reads into MiXCR, producing one record per CDR3 protein. The sample yields 350,000 to 450,000 distinct CDR3 sequences, 6% to 8% seen once. The source was PBMCs, collected 5 days after the yellow fever booster vaccination. The source is a man under 40 who received the YFV17D yellow fever vaccine.

A few counts support this clonotype. This chain uses TRBV28 with TRBJ2-3; D is undetermined. The V end was cut by 8 bases, the J end by 6 bases, with 3 bases between. Germline CDR1 MDHEN, CDR2 SYDVKM. The CDR3 consists of 9 residues. The chain's CDR3 is CASFDTQYF. The CDR3 region has the DNA TGTGCCAGCTTCGATACGCAGTATTTT.

In its sample, this clonotype was seen many times. V and J are TRBV6-1 and TRBJ1-1; D perhaps matches TRBD1 (5 bases). V lost 10 bases to trimming and J lost 3 bases, with 9 bases between them. Germline assignment: CDR1 MNHNS and CDR2 SASEGT. The CDR3 is 11 amino acids. CDR3 sequence: CAIRVYTEAFF. The CDR3 DNA reads as TGTGCCATCAGGGTTTACACTGAAGCTTTCTTT.

This clonotype was seen many times. The DNA for the CDR3 is TGTGCCAGCAGTTCCGTGGGACAGCCTAATGAAAAACTGTTTTTT. Residues: CASSSVGQPNEKLFF. The rearrangement links TRBV12-3 or TRBV12-4 to TRBJ1-4; 7 bases align to TRBD1. This CDR3 spans 15 amino acids. V dropped 4 bases and J dropped 3; count of bases not matched to a gene: 5.

The sample holds many counts of this clonotype. V is TRBV12-3 or TRBV12-4 and J is TRBJ1-5; no clear D gene. This CDR3 region has 12 residues. V lost 6 bases, J lost 7 bases, and 10 bases lay in between. In DNA, the CDR3 is TGTGCCAGCAGGCAATATGCACAGCCCCAGCATTTT. It specifies CASRQYAQPQHF.

This clonotype was detected only a few times. The chain joins TRBV4-2 to TRBJ1-2; tentatively, D is TRBD1 (6 bases). Germline CDR1 reads LGHNA; CDR2 reads YNFKEQ. CDR3 size: 16 residues. Trimming took off 1 base at V and 4 bases at J, with 16 bases between the two ends. CDR3 DNA: TGTGCCAGCAGCCAAGCCCCGGGACAAGTCGGCTATGGCTACACCTTC. Protein sequence: CASSQAPGQVGYGYTF.

The chain employs TRBV28 and TRBJ2-7, with 8 bases lining up with TRBD1. Germline CDR1 is MDHEN and CDR2 is SYDVKM. The CDR3 sequence is 15 residues long. V lost 6 bases, J lost 1 base, and 8 bases stayed unmatched. The CDR3 DNA is TGTGCCAGCAGCGGGACAGGCGTTGCTTCCTACGAGCAGTACTTC. Residues: CASSGTGVASYEQYF.

This clonotype was detected only a few times. This sequence joins TRBV7-2 and TRBJ2-1, with D perhaps being TRBD1 or TRBD2 (5 bases each). CDR1 is SGHTA, CDR2 FQGNSA, per germline. V was clipped by 7 bases and J by 7 bases, with 17 bases between them. This CDR3 contains 14 residues. In nucleotides, the CDR3 is TGTGCCAGCACCTTTGCAGGGAGTTGGAATGAGCAGTTCTTC. The encoded protein is CASTFAGSWNEQFF.

This clonotype was seen only a few times. V gene TRBV6-1 combines with J gene TRBJ2-7, with 8 bases matching TRBD2. The CDR3 sequence is 17 residues long. V shed 2 bases, J shed 7 bases, and the junction held 16 bases outside the gene matches. Germline V gene data show CDR1 as MNHNS and CDR2 as SASEGT. The CDR3 reads CASSERGGIAGMREQYF. In DNA, the CDR3 is TGTGCCAGCAGTGAACGGGGCGGGATAGCGGGGATGAGGGAGCAGTACTTC.

V is TRBV7-2 and J is TRBJ1-2; the D gene is possibly TRBD1 (6 bases). Trimming shortened V by 6 bases and J by 10 bases, and 18 bases separated the two germline ends. The germline V gene has CDR1 SGHTA and CDR2 FQGNSA. The CDR3 runs to 13 residues. The CDR3 spells CASSPAGTRFYTF. The CDR3 DNA is TGTGCCAGCAGTCCAGCGGGGACAAGATTCTACACCTTC.

The V gene is TRBV5-1, the J gene TRBJ2-1; TRBD2 matches 7 bases. Germline assignment: CDR1 SGHRS and CDR2 YFSETQ. V trimming: 7 bases; J trimming: 9 bases; junction bases outside the gene matches: 10. The CDR3 consists of 13 residues. This CDR3 is CASASGLVGEQFF. For the CDR3, the DNA is TGCGCCAGCGCCTCCGGACTAGTTGGTGAGCAGTTCTTC.

This CDR3 is CASSQTGSRDTQYF. DNA of the CDR3: TGCGCCAGCAGCCAGACAGGGAGTCGCGATACGCAGTATTTT. This rearrangement joins TRBV5-1 to TRBJ2-3; 7 bases agree with TRBD1. Trimming took 4 bases from V and 6 from J; bases not matched to a gene: 8. The CDR3 length is 14 residues. Germline V CDR1 and CDR2: SGHRS, YFSETQ.

The J gene is TRBJ1-5, the V gene TRBV4-2, with D perhaps matching TRBD1 (6 bases). Trimming took 0 bases from V and 0 from J, leaving 12 bases between them. Germline V gene sequence: CDR1 LGHNA, CDR2 YNFKEQ. This CDR3 comprises 17 residues. The CDR3, as DNA: TGTGCCAGCAGCCAAGAAAGGACAGACTATAGCAATCAGCCCCAGCATTTT. Translated, it gives CASSQERTDYSNQPQHF.

This clonotype has at least ten counts. The chain links TRBV12-5 to TRBJ2-7, with D hard to call. The ends were cut back, 0 bases at V and 0 bases at J, with 21 bases in the middle. CDR1 and CDR2 (germline): LGHNT, FRNRAP. This CDR3 region has 19 residues. The CDR3 here is CASGLVLIAPFADSYEQYF. CDR3 DNA: TGTGCTAGTGGTTTGGTACTAATAGCCCCGTTTGCGGACTCCTACGAGCAGTACTTC.

Here the CDR3 reads CASSRGGRLAENTGELFF. Here the CDR3 DNA reads TGTGCCAGCAGCCGGGGCGGGAGACTAGCGGAGAACACCGGGGAGCTGTTTTTT. V is TRBV9 and J is TRBJ2-2; 9 bases match TRBD2. With 4 bases clipped from V and 1 base from J, the junction kept 11 bases outside the gene matches. The V gene's germline CDR1 is SGDLS and CDR2 YYNGEE. This CDR3 has 18 residues.

This clonotype was counted ten times or more. The chain recombines TRBV6-5 with TRBJ1-5, with D unclear. The CDR3 has 13 residues. V lost 0 bases and J 4 bases, leaving 4 bases between the germline ends. In germline, CDR1 is MNHEY, CDR2 SVGAGI. CDR3 in amino acids: CASSYSLNQPQHF. The CDR3 DNA sequence: TGTGCCAGCAGTTACTCCCTAAATCAGCCCCAGCATTTT.

This clonotype has just a few counts. The CDR3 nucleotides are TGTGCCAGCAGCGTAGGGGACTATGGCTACACCTTC. Protein sequence: CASSVGDYGYTF. The genes are TRBV9 and TRBJ1-2; D remains unclear. CDR3 length equals 12 residues. The germline V and J ends were trimmed by 0 bases and 3 bases, with 3 bases remaining between them. The germline gives CDR1 SGDLS, CDR2 YYNGEE.

At least ten counts were recorded for this clonotype. The gene calls are TRBV28 and TRBJ2-4; D tentatively fits TRBD1 or TRBD2 (6 bases each). Germline V gene sequence: CDR1 MDHEN, CDR2 SYDVKM. The CDR3 extends over 17 amino acids. V lost 5 bases and J 3 bases, leaving 20 bases between the germline ends. CDR3 in DNA: TGTGCCAGCAGTAGCGCCAAAGGGGGAGGTGGCAAAAACATTCAGTACTTC. Its protein product is CASSSAKGGGGKNIQYF.

The J gene is TRBJ2-4, the V gene TRBV20-1, with 7 bases aligning to TRBD2. J lost 1 base, V lost 0 bases, and 6 bases had no gene match. The CDR3 is made up of 16 amino acids. The germline V gene encodes CDR1 DFQATT and CDR2 SNEGSKA (reference sequence). CDR3 protein: CSARDGRGKAKNIQYF. The CDR3 DNA reads as TGCAGTGCTAGAGATGGGCGGGGGAAGGCCAAAAACATTCAGTACTTC.

The rearrangement links TRBV10-3 to TRBJ2-5, with D unresolved. CDR1 is ENHRY, CDR2 SYGVKD, per germline. With 6 bases removed from V and 2 bases from J, the gap between germline ends came to 4 bases. CDR3 size: 11 residues. CDR3 in DNA: TGTGCCATCAGGGGTCAAGAGACCCAGTACTTC. Amino acid sequence: CAIRGQETQYF.

This clonotype was detected many times. J is TRBJ2-4 and V is TRBV27; unclear D gene. The V end was cut by 2 bases, the J end by 1 base, with 3 bases between. The germline CDR1 and CDR2 sequences are MNHEY and SMNVEV (reference sequence). The CDR3 contains 13 residues. The CDR3 DNA follows: TGTGCCAGCAGTTTAACGGCCAAAAACATTCAGTACTTC. As protein: CASSLTAKNIQYF.

This clonotype was recorded once. This may come from a read error, since a much larger clone is one base off. This chain links TRBV6-2 or TRBV6-3 with TRBJ1-5, with D perhaps matching TRBD1 (5 bases). Germline CDR1 MNHEY, CDR2 SVGEGT. The CDR3 is made up of 12 amino acids. Trimming shortened V by 4 bases and J by 6 bases, and 7 bases separated the two germline ends. CDR3 nucleotide sequence: TGTGCCAGCAGTTGGGGGGGTCAGCCCCAGCATTTT. Amino acids: CASSWGGQPQHF.

This clonotype appeared many times. This chain links TRBV9 with TRBJ2-3; D is possibly TRBD1 or TRBD2 (5 bases each). The CDR3 length is 14 residues. CDR1 and CDR2 (germline): SGDLS, YYNGEE. The V end lost 2 bases, the J end lost 2 bases, and 9 bases lay between the germline ends. This CDR3 is CASSVGEITDTQYF. CDR3 coding DNA: TGTGCCAGCAGCGTGGGGGAGATCACAGATACGCAGTATTTT.

This clonotype was seen more than once but under ten times. The chain has TRBV5-4 and TRBJ1-6; TRBD1 matches 7 bases. The CDR3 covers 16 residues. Germline values: CDR1 SGHNT, CDR2 YYREEE (reference sequence). V lost 4 bases, J lost 7 bases, and 11 bases stayed unmatched. The CDR3 DNA is TGTGCCAGCAGCAGCTGGATGGACAGGCGGAATTCACCCCTCCACTTT. Its translation is CASSSWMDRRNSPLHF.

About this clonotype itself: A junction end diverges from the germline sequence, so it may reflect a read error. This chain joins TRBV7-7 and TRBJ2-2; TRBD2 is a possible D gene (5 bases). Germline loops: CDR1 SSHAT, CDR2 FNYEAQ (reference sequence). CDR3 length: 16 amino acids. The CDR3 bases are TGTGCTAGCAGCCACCCCCCTGATACCGGGGCCGGGGAGCTGTTTTTT. Translated: CASSHPPDTGAGELFF.